Below are 17 T cell receptor beta chains sequenced from a single sample in a study of a mutant IDH1 vaccine in newly diagnosed glioma. For these TCRs, the target antigens are not known. Time point indicated: week 11, during vaccination. Alongside topical imiquimod, each dose of vaccine comprised 300 ug of mutant IDH1 20-mer peptide. Repertoires were generated with immunoSEQ multiplex PCR, while TCRdb's copy carries only in-frame clones and drops some. The table records about 130,000 clones, just under 80% of them present only once. The source was PBMCs, collected from a glioma patient whose treatment included an IDH1 peptide vaccine. The receptors were sampled from a man aged 40-50 years with glioma.

The chain joins TRBV7-2 to TRBJ1-2; the D gene is possibly TRBD1 (5 bases). V dropped 0 bases and J dropped 4 bases, with 18 bases sitting between them. CDR1 is SGHTA and CDR2 is FQGNSA in the germline V gene. There are 17 residues in the CDR3. The CDR3 nucleotides are TGTGCCAGCAGCTTAGCCGGGAAGCTGCAGGGTAGCTATGGCTACACCTTC. The encoded protein is CASSLAGKLQGSYGYTF. Together with reference TRBV7-2 and TRBJ1-2, the CDR3 gives the full variable domain: GAGVSQSPSNKVTEKGKDVELRCDPISGHTALYWYRQSLGQGLEFLIYFQGNSAPDKSGLPSDRFSAERTGGSVSTLTIQRTQQEDSAVYLCASSLAGKLQGSYGYTFGSGTRLTVV.

The chain couples TRBV9 to TRBJ2-7, with D unresolved. Germline values: CDR1 SGDLS, CDR2 YYNGEE. CDR3 length equals 14 residues. V shed 4 bases and J shed 0 bases, with 11 bases lying between them. The CDR3 bases are TGTGCCAGCAGCCCCCGGCGAGACTCCTACGAGCAGTACTTC. Protein product: CASSPRRDSYEQYF.

Points on this clone: One junction end does not reproduce the germline sequence, and a read error may be involved. J is TRBJ1-1 and V is TRBV6-5; D possibly corresponds to TRBD1 (6 bases). CDR1 and CDR2 (germline): MNHEY, SVGAGI. The CDR3 is 14 amino acids. This chain's CDR3 is CASKQGGPGTEAFF. The CDR3 DNA reads as TGTGCCAGCAAACAGGGTGGGCCGGGAACTGAGGCTTTCTTT.

The rearrangement uses TRBV14 and TRBJ1-2; 10 nucleotides match TRBD1. The V gene's germline CDR1 is SGHDN and CDR2 FVKESK. The CDR3 covers 16 residues. The J segment lost 1 base and the V segment lost 1 base, leaving 3 bases of the junction unmatched. This CDR3 is CASSQAGTGDNYGYTF. CDR3 sequence (DNA): TGTGCCAGCAGCCAAGCCGGGACAGGGGATAACTATGGCTACACCTTC.

The V gene is TRBV6-5, the J gene TRBJ1-1; 7 bases agree with TRBD1. Germline trimming cut 7 bases from V and 7 bases from J; bases unmatched to any gene: 6. CDR3 length: 12 residues. Per germline, CDR1 MNHEY and CDR2 SVGAGI. In DNA, the CDR3 is TGTGCCAGCAATACAGGGGCGGGTGAAGCTTTCTTT. The encoded protein is CASNTGAGEAFF.

J is TRBJ1-2 and V is TRBV30, with D possibly being TRBD1 (5 bases). The length of the CDR3 is 12 residues. From germline, CDR1 is GTSNPN and CDR2 SVGIG (reference sequence). Trimming cost V 3 bases and J 8 bases, with 13 bases left between them. As DNA, the CDR3 is TGTGCCTGGAGGTGGGGGTTATGGGGCTACACCTTC. Translated, it gives CAWRWGLWGYTF. The full variable domain, completed using reference TRBV30 and TRBJ1-2, is SQTIHQWPATLVQPVGSPLSLECTVEGTSNPNLYWYRQAAGRGLQLLFYSVGIGQISSEVPQNLSASRPQDRQFILSSKKLLLSDSGFYLCAWRWGLWGYTFGSGTRLTVV.

V is TRBV21-1 and J is TRBJ2-7; the D segment call TRBD1 is taken from the table without a DNA check. TRBV21-1 is assigned pseudogene status. The CDR3 is 16 amino acids. Written as DNA, the CDR3 is TGTGCCAGCAGCTTCCATCGGCAGGGGGTCTCCTACGAGCAGTACTTC. It codes for CASSFHRQGVSYEQYF.

The rearrangement links TRBV4-2 to TRBJ2-2; D is perhaps TRBD2 (6 bases). This CDR3 has 16 residues. In germline, CDR1 is LGHNA, CDR2 YNFKEQ. V was clipped by 4 bases and J by 7 bases, with 19 bases between them. CDR3 region: CASSPPVGRSSGELFF. CDR3 bases: TGTGCCAGCAGCCCCCCGGTGGGGAGGTCGAGCGGGGAGCTGTTTTTT.

This clone appeared a single time. The J gene is TRBJ2-6, the V gene TRBV28; D not resolved. The germline V gene encodes CDR1 MDHEN and CDR2 SYDVKM. The ends were cut back, 5 bases at V and 4 bases at J, with 9 bases in the middle. CDR3 length equals 14 residues. The CDR3 sequence: CASSPIWGANVLTF. The CDR3 nucleotides are TGTGCCAGCAGTCCCATCTGGGGGGCCAACGTCCTGACTTTC.

The chain has TRBV6-5 and TRBJ2-5; D is possibly TRBD1 (5 bases). Trimming cost V 5 bases and J 4 bases, with 17 bases left between them. The CDR3 length is 15 residues. In germline, CDR1 is MNHEY, CDR2 SVGAGI. DNA for the CDR3: TGTGCCAGCAGTACCCCCCGACAGTTGCGAGAGACCCAGTACTTC. Translation: CASSTPRQLRETQYF.

This chain connects TRBV19 to TRBJ1-1; D call uncertain. V lost 6 bases and J lost 5, with 13 bases in between. From germline, CDR1 is LNHDA and CDR2 SQIVND (reference sequence). CDR3 length: 13 amino acids. The CDR3 region has the DNA TGTGCCAGTAGGGTAAGAGGTCGGACTGAAGCTTTCTTT. Protein product: CASRVRGRTEAFF.

This clone was seen more than once but under ten times. The V gene is TRBV11-3, the J gene TRBJ2-7; no definite D call. The ends were cut back, 5 bases at V and 6 bases at J, with 17 bases in the middle. Germline loops: CDR1 SGHNT, CDR2 YENEEA. The CDR3 totals 14 residues. CDR3 sequence reads: CASSPEGPVGEQYF. CDR3 nucleotide sequence: TGTGCCAGCAGCCCAGAAGGGCCGGTGGGCGAGCAGTACTTC.

This chain connects TRBV10-3 to TRBJ1-3; a possible D gene is TRBD1 (5 bases). CDR1 and CDR2 (germline): ENHRY, SYGVKD. Trimming cost V 1 base and J 4 bases, with 14 bases left between them. This CDR3 has 16 amino acids. CDR3: CAISEWSEGSGNTIYF. The CDR3 nucleotides read TGTGCCATCAGTGAGTGGAGTGAGGGGTCAGGAAACACCATATATTTT.

The CDR3 nucleotides read TGCGCCAGCAGCGTGACAGGGAGGGACGAGCAGTACTTC. Its protein product is CASSVTGRDEQYF. The chain uses TRBV5-1 and TRBJ2-7; D possibly uses TRBD1 or TRBD2 (7 bases each). The CDR3 extends over 13 amino acids. Looked up from germline, CDR1 is SGHRS and CDR2 is YFSETQ. V dropped 4 bases and J dropped 5 bases, with 13 bases sitting between them.

Concerning this clone: Other DNA sequences of this sample code for an identical CDR3. This sequence joins TRBV6-4 and TRBJ2-1; tentatively, D is TRBD2 (6 bases). CDR3 length: 15 amino acids. Per the germline V gene, CDR1 is MRHNA and CDR2 is SNTAGT. V shed 0 bases and J shed 0 bases, with 6 bases lying between them. The CDR3, as DNA: TGTGCCAGCAGTGACTCTAGCGGCTCCTACAATGAGCAGTTCTTC. Translation: CASSDSSGSYNEQFF.

This clone has just one count. This sequence joins TRBV15 and TRBJ1-5; tentatively, D is TRBD1 (6 bases). With 5 bases removed from V and 5 bases from J, the gap between germline ends came to 13 bases. The CDR3 has 14 amino acids. The V gene's germline CDR1 is LNHNV and CDR2 YYDKDF (reference sequence). CDR3 nucleotide sequence: TGTGCCACCAGCGGGTGGGCAGGGGATCAGCCCCAGCATTTT. Translating it yields CATSGWAGDQPQHF.

The V and J genes are TRBV5-4 and TRBJ2-5, with TRBD1 matching over 7 bases. V dropped 4 bases and J dropped 5; count of bases not matched to a gene: 11. The CDR3 is made up of 15 amino acids. Germline V gives CDR1 SGHNT, CDR2 YYREEE (reference sequence). The CDR3 reads CASSPVRGGQETQYF. The CDR3 nucleotides are TGTGCCAGCAGCCCCGTACGAGGGGGACAGGAGACCCAGTACTTC.